The 32 T cell receptor beta chains below were found in one sample sequenced in a study of blood T cell repertoires in COVID-19. Clones were sequenced by immunoSEQ multiplex PCR, and TCRdb holds only the in-frame ones, with some missing. The sample includes tens of thousands of clones, about nine tenths of them seen just once. The source material was peripheral blood. Every receptor here comes from a middle-aged man with acute or convalescent COVID-19.

The chain recombines TRBV6-6 with TRBJ1-6; TRBD1 matches 11 bases. Looked up from germline, CDR1 is MNHNY and CDR2 is SVGAGI (reference sequence). Trimming took 0 bases from V and 9 from J; bases not matched to a gene: 1. The CDR3 spans 15 residues. The CDR3 bases are TGTGCCAGCAGTTACTCGGACAGGGGGCGTTCACCCCTCCACTTT. Residues: CASSYSDRGRSPLHF.

This rearrangement joins TRBV4-1 to TRBJ1-3; D may be TRBD1 (6 bases). The germline gives CDR1 MGHRA, CDR2 YSYEKL. Trimming shortened V by 0 bases and J by 8 bases, and 11 bases separated the two germline ends. CDR3 length equals 14 residues. The CDR3: CASSQEGAVDTIYF. CDR3 bases: TGCGCCAGCAGCCAAGAGGGGGCGGTGGACACCATATATTTT.

CDR3 DNA: TGTGCCAGCAGCCCCACGACAGGGCCGGATACGCAGTATTTT. This codes for CASSPTTGPDTQYF. The rearrangement links TRBV7-3 to TRBJ2-3; 7 nucleotides line up with TRBD1. Germline CDR1 reads SGHTA; CDR2 reads FQGTGA. The CDR3 is 14 residues long. V lost 5 bases, J lost 6 bases, and 8 bases stayed unmatched.

The chain couples TRBV7-9 to TRBJ1-2, with no clear D. Deletions cut 0 bases from V and 0 bases from J, with 11 bases between. Germline V gene sequence: CDR1 SEHNR, CDR2 FQNEAQ (reference sequence). The CDR3 is made up of 16 amino acids. For the CDR3, the DNA is TGTGCCAGCAGCTTAGCGGGAGACACTCCTAACTATGGCTACACCTTC. Translation: CASSLAGDTPNYGYTF.

The chain uses TRBV19 and TRBJ2-5, with TRBD2 identical over 9 bases. CDR1 LNHDA and CDR2 SQIVND come from the germline V gene (reference sequence). The ends lost 3 bases at V and 4 bases at J; junction bases unmatched: 3. This CDR3 comprises 14 residues. Written as DNA, the CDR3 is TGTGCCAGTAGTATTCAAGCGGGAGGAGAGACCCAGTACTTC. Residues: CASSIQAGGETQYF. Full variable domain (remainder filled in from reference TRBV19 and TRBJ2-5): DGGITQSPKYLFRKEGQNVTLSCEQNLNHDAMYWYRQDPGQGLRLIYYSQIVNDFQKGDIAEGYSVSREKKESFPLTVTSAQKNPTAFYLCASSIQAGGETQYFGPGTRLLVL.

This chain uses TRBV18 with TRBJ2-1; TRBD2 matches at 11 bases. With 2 bases clipped from V and 6 bases from J, the junction kept 12 bases outside the gene matches. The CDR3 spans 18 residues. Germline values: CDR1 KGHSH, CDR2 LQKENI. CDR3 nucleotides: TGTGCCAGCTCACCATCGACCTTTAGCGGGAGGGCCGCCAATGAGCAGTTCTTC. Residues: CASSPSTFSGRAANEQFF.

The chain joins TRBV5-8 to TRBJ1-5; D gene unclear. The CDR3 extends over 15 amino acids. CDR1 is SGHTS, CDR2 YDEGEE, per germline. V was clipped by 4 bases and J by 3 bases, with 14 bases between them. The CDR3 sequence: CASSRGHRDNQPQHF. In DNA, the CDR3 is TGTGCCAGCAGCCGGGGTCATAGGGACAATCAGCCCCAGCATTTT.

This clone was detected once. V and J are TRBV10-2 and TRBJ2-4, with 11 nucleotides matching TRBD2. The CDR3 runs 14 residues. Germline lookup yields CDR1 WSHSY and CDR2 SAAADI. Unmatched junction bases numbered 2, after V lost 5 bases and J lost 5 bases. CDR3 coding DNA: TGCGCCAGCAGTTTGGGACTAGCGGAAAACATTCAGTACTTC. Translation gives CASSLGLAENIQYF.

The rearrangement uses TRBV15 and TRBJ2-5; perhaps TRBD2 as D (7 bases). The germline gives CDR1 LNHNV, CDR2 YYDKDF (reference sequence). The CDR3 sequence is 16 residues long. Between the trimmed V and J ends, which lost 6 bases and 5 bases, there was a span of 22 bases. CDR3 in DNA: TGTGCCACCAGTCTTCGAGGGGGAGGGCCCGCGGAGACCCAGTACTTC. Protein product: CATSLRGGGPAETQYF.

This sequence joins TRBV6-5 and TRBJ1-1; D may be TRBD1 (6 bases). The CDR3 spans 14 residues. CDR1 is MNHEY, CDR2 SVGAGI, per germline. With 2 bases removed from V and 5 bases from J, the gap between germline ends came to 12 bases. CDR3 sequence reads: CASSYEGGPTEAFF. CDR3 bases: TGTGCCAGCAGTTACGAGGGGGGGCCGACTGAAGCTTTCTTT.

The CDR3 DNA follows: TGTGCCAGTAGCAAGAGAAACACCGGGGAGCTGTTTTTT. This translates into CASSKRNTGELFF. The V call is TRBV19, the J call TRBJ2-2; D gene uncertain. The length of the CDR3 is 13 residues. V was cut by 6 bases and J by 2 bases, with 7 bases left in between. CDR1 is LNHDA, CDR2 SQIVND, per germline (reference sequence).

The chain links TRBV7-6 to TRBJ2-2; D is ambiguous. The V end was cut by 2 bases, the J end by 5 bases, with 6 bases between. The CDR3 covers 13 residues. Looked up from germline, CDR1 is SGHVS and CDR2 is FNYEAQ. The CDR3 DNA sequence: TGTGCCAGCAGCTTATCGGGTACCGGGGAGCTGTTTTTT. It yields the protein CASSLSGTGELFF.

This chain connects TRBV7-6 to TRBJ2-2, with 7 bases that match TRBD1. The CDR3 runs 15 residues. Unmatched junction bases numbered 8, after V lost 5 bases and J lost 5 bases. Germline V gene data show CDR1 as SGHVS and CDR2 as FNYEAQ. CDR3 in amino acids: CASSPDRAGTGELFF. The CDR3, as DNA: TGTGCCAGCAGCCCCGACAGGGCAGGTACCGGGGAGCTGTTTTTT.

The V and J genes are TRBV25-1 and TRBJ2-3; the D gene is possibly TRBD1 (6 bases). Per the germline V gene, CDR1 is MGHDK and CDR2 is SYGVNS. Trimming shortened V by 6 bases and J by 1 base, and 14 bases separated the two germline ends. The CDR3 runs to 15 residues. CDR3 protein: CASSPRGWGTDTQYF. The CDR3 region has the DNA TGTGCCAGCAGCCCAAGGGGGTGGGGCACAGATACGCAGTATTTT. Complete variable domain (other parts from reference TRBV25-1 and TRBJ2-3): EADIYQTPRYLVIGTGKKITLECSQTMGHDKMYWYQQDPGMELHLIHYSYGVNSTEKGDLSSESTVSRIRTEHFPLTLESARPSHTSQYLCASSPRGWGTDTQYFGPGTRLTVL.

This clone showed up just a few times. The J gene is TRBJ2-7, the V gene TRBV2, with TRBD2 identical over 9 bases. The CDR3 runs 15 residues. V shed 1 base and J 3 bases; nucleotides not matched to a gene: 4. The germline gives CDR1 SNHLY, CDR2 FYNNEI. Here the CDR3 reads CASSEGTSADYEQYF. The CDR3 DNA is TGTGCCAGCAGTGAAGGGACTAGCGCCGACTACGAGCAGTACTTC.

The V and J genes are TRBV19 and TRBJ2-1; TRBD1 might be the D (5 bases). Germline assignment: CDR1 LNHDA and CDR2 SQIVND (reference sequence). V shed 6 bases and J shed 9 bases, with 18 bases lying between them. This CDR3 spans 14 amino acids. CDR3 DNA: TGTGCCAGTAGCCCCACCCTCAGGGCAACTGAGCAGTTCTTC. It translates to CASSPTLRATEQFF.

The rearrangement links TRBV28 to TRBJ1-5, with TRBD1 matching over 11 bases. Germline values: CDR1 MDHEN, CDR2 SYDVKM. This CDR3 is 17 amino acids long. V was pared by 4 bases and J by 4 bases, with 9 bases of the junction left unmatched. CDR3 sequence (DNA): TGTGCCAGCAGTTGGCTTTTGGGACAGGGGGATAATCAGCCCCAGCATTTT. Translated: CASSWLLGQGDNQPQHF.

The J gene is TRBJ2-7, the V gene TRBV11-2; 10 positions match TRBD1. CDR1 is SGHAT and CDR2 is FQNNGV in the germline V gene. V shed 5 bases and J 6 bases; nucleotides not matched to a gene: 4. CDR3 length: 13 amino acids. DNA for the CDR3: TGTGCCAGCAGCAAGACAGGGGGCTCCGAGCAGTACGTC. Translating gives CASSKTGGSEQYV.

The rearrangement links TRBV7-7 to TRBJ2-1, with 11 bases that match TRBD1. The germline CDR1 and CDR2 sequences are SSHAT and FNYEAQ (reference sequence). The J segment lost 0 bases and the V segment lost 3 bases, leaving 1 base of the junction unmatched. The CDR3 length is 16 residues. CDR3 loop: CASSLGQGGSYNEQFF. The DNA for the CDR3 is TGTGCCAGCAGCTTGGGACAGGGGGGCTCCTACAATGAGCAGTTCTTC.

The genes are TRBV27 and TRBJ2-5; 14 positions agree with TRBD2. Per the germline V gene, CDR1 is MNHEY and CDR2 is SMNVEV (reference sequence). Germline trimming cut 6 bases from V and 5 bases from J; bases unmatched to any gene: 14. This CDR3 is built from 18 residues. CDR3: CASRDRKTSGGAWETQYF. CDR3 nucleotides: TGTGCCAGCAGGGACCGAAAGACTAGCGGGGGGGCGTGGGAGACCCAGTACTTC.

The chain recombines TRBV9 with TRBJ1-1; TRBD1 matches 7 bases. Germline-derived CDR1 and CDR2 are SGDLS and YYNGEE. J was trimmed by 3 bases and V by 0 bases; bases with no gene match: 5. This CDR3 spans 15 amino acids. The CDR3 here is CASSVAPDRDTEAFF. The DNA of the CDR3 is TGTGCCAGCAGCGTAGCCCCCGACAGGGACACTGAAGCTTTCTTT.

The V gene is TRBV3-1 (or the pseudogene TRBV3-2), the J gene TRBJ2-2, with 7 nucleotides matching TRBD1. The germline V gene has CDR1 LGHDT and CDR2 YNNKEL (reference sequence). The CDR3 runs to 15 residues. Trimming at V came to 5 bases and at J to 7 bases, leaving 10 bases not matched to a gene. The CDR3 DNA sequence: TGTGCCAGCAGCATAATCGGCAGGGGGTACGGGGAGCTGTTTTTT. Its protein product is CASSIIGRGYGELFF.

This chain joins TRBV25-1 and TRBJ2-1; tentatively, D is TRBD1 (5 bases). V was pared by 3 bases and J by 9 bases, with 12 bases between. Germline-derived CDR1 and CDR2 are MGHDK and SYGVNS. CDR3 size: 13 residues. CDR3: CASSDLGDGEQFF. The CDR3 bases are TGTGCCAGCAGTGACTTAGGGGATGGTGAGCAGTTCTTC.

This clone is a singleton in its sample. The rearrangement uses TRBV30 and TRBJ1-1; perhaps TRBD1 as D (6 bases). Trimming took off 0 bases at V and 10 bases at J, with 15 bases between the two ends. There are 13 residues in the CDR3. Germline values: CDR1 GTSNPN, CDR2 SVGIG (reference sequence). The CDR3 here is CAWSVRGGFGAFF. The CDR3 bases are TGTGCCTGGAGTGTTAGGGGGGGGTTCGGAGCTTTCTTT.

This rearrangement joins TRBV2 to TRBJ2-3; D might be TRBD2 (6 bases). Between the trimmed V and J ends, which lost 3 bases and 5 bases, there was a span of 9 bases. CDR3 size: 13 residues. From germline, CDR1 is SNHLY and CDR2 FYNNEI. The CDR3 protein is CASSEGEVDTQYF. The CDR3 DNA is TGTGCCAGCAGTGAGGGGGAGGTAGATACGCAGTATTTT.

This clone was counted between two and nine times. This rearrangement joins TRBV9 to TRBJ2-2; possible D gene TRBD1, 7 bases. Trimming took 4 bases from V and 4 from J, leaving 14 bases between them. This CDR3 has 15 amino acids. The germline V gene has CDR1 SGDLS and CDR2 YYNGEE. The chain's CDR3 is CASSLRQGGTGELFF. The CDR3, as DNA: TGTGCCAGCAGCTTACGACAGGGAGGCACCGGGGAGCTGTTTTTT.

The chain recombines TRBV7-3 with TRBJ2-2, with D possibly being TRBD1 (5 bases). The CDR3 is made up of 15 amino acids. Germline assignment: CDR1 SGHTA and CDR2 FQGTGA. Trimming removed 0 bases from V and 5 bases from J, with 10 bases in between. CDR3 DNA: TGTGCCAGCAGCTTAACGAGCAGGGAAACCGGGGAGCTGTTTTTT. Amino acid sequence: CASSLTSRETGELFF.

The J gene is TRBJ2-5, the V gene TRBV7-9; perhaps TRBD1 as D (6 bases). V was trimmed by 2 bases and J by 5 bases, leaving 21 bases between them. This CDR3 spans 17 amino acids. The germline gives CDR1 SEHNR, CDR2 FQNEAQ (reference sequence). The CDR3 coding sequence is TGTGCCAGCAGCTTAAATTCGACAGGTAGTATTGGGGAGACCCAGTACTTC. It translates to CASSLNSTGSIGETQYF.

The chain combines TRBV11-2 with TRBJ1-1, with 8 bases aligning to TRBD1. The V segment lost 0 bases and the J segment 5 bases; nucleotides outside the gene matches: 11. The CDR3 length is 17 residues. Germline V gene lookup returns CDR1 SGHAT and CDR2 FQNNGV. This CDR3 is CASSLDLGRGRRTEAFF. The CDR3 DNA reads as TGTGCCAGCAGCTTAGATCTGGGCAGGGGGCGAAGGACTGAAGCTTTCTTT.

This sequence joins TRBV23-1 and TRBJ1-5; a weak D match, TRBD1 (6 bases). TRBV23-1 is flagged as an ORF with uncertain function. This CDR3 is 17 amino acids long. V was clipped by 4 bases and J by 0 bases, with 16 bases between them. DNA of the CDR3: TGCGCCAGCAGTCCCAATGGACAGTTCAATAGCAATCAGCCCCAGCATTTT. It codes for CASSPNGQFNSNQPQHF.

The CDR3 protein is CASSPPGLAGNEQFF. Written as DNA, the CDR3 is TGTGCCAGCAGTCCCCCGGGACTAGCGGGAAATGAGCAGTTCTTC. The chain couples TRBV6-6 to TRBJ2-1; 13 bases line up with TRBD2. This CDR3 is built from 15 residues. Unmatched junction bases numbered 5, after V lost 5 bases and J lost 7 bases. Germline CDR1 reads MNHNY; CDR2 reads SVGAGI (reference sequence).

V usage is TRBV19 and J usage is TRBJ2-1; 9 bases map to TRBD2. The CDR3 loop spans 17 amino acids. Germline loops: CDR1 LNHDA, CDR2 SQIVND (reference sequence). Trimming at V came to 3 bases and at J to 10 bases, leaving 16 bases not matched to a gene. The CDR3 region is CASSIRGLAGGPREQFF. CDR3 in DNA: TGTGCCAGTAGTATTAGGGGGCTGGCGGGAGGGCCAAGGGAGCAGTTCTTC.